What follows are 5 T cell receptor beta chains derived from one specimen sequenced in a study of OX40 agonist ivuxolimab in advanced cancers. Generated by immunoSEQ multiplex PCR, the TCRdb table keeps only in-frame clones and is missing some. The sample shows 20,000 to 30,000 clones, roughly 78% of them seen only once. The sample here was CD4+ or CD8+ T cells sorted from blood, taken in a trial of the OX40 agonist ivuxolimab. The receptors originated from an adult with an advanced solid tumor such as melanoma, head and neck, liver or kidney cancer.

This clone appeared a few times. This rearrangement joins TRBV28 to TRBJ1-1; TRBD1 matches at 7 bases. V lost 6 bases and J lost 1; bases outside the gene matches: 5. The CDR3 runs to 14 residues. Germline V gives CDR1 MDHEN, CDR2 SYDVKM. The CDR3 is CASRTYRGNTEAFF. In nucleotides, the CDR3 is TGTGCCAGCAGAACCTACAGGGGGAACACTGAAGCTTTCTTT.

The chain employs TRBV19 and TRBJ1-4; tentatively, D is TRBD1 (5 bases). Trimming pared 3 bases from V and 4 bases from J, leaving 9 bases between. The CDR3 length is 14 residues. The germline CDR1 and CDR2 sequences are LNHDA and SQIVND (reference sequence). CDR3 region: CASSIDSNNEKLFF. DNA of the CDR3: TGTGCCAGTAGTATCGACAGCAATAATGAAAAACTGTTTTTT.

The chain combines TRBV5-1 with TRBJ1-2; no reliable D call. The CDR3 loop spans 15 amino acids. V was cut by 0 bases and J by 3 bases, with 12 bases left in between. Germline V gene data show CDR1 as SGHRS and CDR2 as YFSETQ. Here the CDR3 reads CASSLGQARDYGYTF. The CDR3 DNA reads TGCGCCAGCAGCTTGGGTCAGGCGCGCGACTATGGCTACACCTTC.

The chain employs TRBV4-3 and TRBJ2-3; either TRBD1 or TRBD2 may fit D (5 bases each). The CDR3 covers 16 residues. CDR1 LGHNA and CDR2 YSLEER come from the germline V gene. V lost 1 base to trimming and J lost 5 bases, with 16 bases between them. The CDR3 DNA follows: TGCGCCAGCAGCCAAGCTTTCTTCACTAGGGGAGATACGCAGTATTTT. This encodes CASSQAFFTRGDTQYF.

Only one count was recorded for this clone. The chain recombines TRBV9 with TRBJ2-1, with no clear D. V lost 0 bases to trimming and J lost 7 bases, with 11 bases between them. This CDR3 comprises 14 residues. Germline CDR1 SGDLS, CDR2 YYNGEE. CDR3 in DNA: TGTGCCAGCAGCGTAGATGGGGATGGGAATGAGCAGTTCTTC. It translates to CASSVDGDGNEQFF. Looking up the rest from reference TRBV9 and TRBJ2-1 gives the full variable domain: DSGVTQTPKHLITATGQRVTLRCSPRSGDLSVYWYQQSLDQGLQFLIQYYNGEERAKGNILERFSAQQFPDLHSELNLSSLELGDSALYFCASSVDGDGNEQFFGPGTRLTVL.